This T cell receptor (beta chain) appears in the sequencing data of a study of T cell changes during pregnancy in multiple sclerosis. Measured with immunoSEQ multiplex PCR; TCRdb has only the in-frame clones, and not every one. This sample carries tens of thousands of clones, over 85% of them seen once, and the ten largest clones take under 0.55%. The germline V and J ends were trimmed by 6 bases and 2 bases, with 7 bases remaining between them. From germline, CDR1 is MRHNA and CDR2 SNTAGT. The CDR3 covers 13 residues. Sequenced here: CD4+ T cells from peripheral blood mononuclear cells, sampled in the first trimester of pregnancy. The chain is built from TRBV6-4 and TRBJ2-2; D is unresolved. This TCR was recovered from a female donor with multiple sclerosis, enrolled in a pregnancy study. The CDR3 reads CASRALNTGELFF. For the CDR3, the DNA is TGTGCCAGCAGGGCCCTTAACACCGGGGAGCTGTTTTTT.